The clone carrying this TCR beta chain occurred a few times. What it binds is not known. Arm-PCR of CDR3 regions with iRepertoire HTBI primers generated TCR beta libraries. Using its own MiXCR run on the multiplex PCR reads, TCRdb lists one record per CDR3 protein. The sample has about 660,000 distinct CDR3 sequences, 30% seen once; the top ten hold under 55%. The V and J ends lost 0 bases and 5 bases, in that order; junction bases with no gene match: 1. This CDR3 contains 13 residues. The germline CDR1 and CDR2 sequences are GTSNPN and SVGIG (reference sequence). This record comes from a study of regulatory T cells in long-lasting Graves disease. Time point meaning: persistent/refractory GD, antithyroid drugs over 5 years with positive TRAb. RNA extracted from PBMCs served as the sequencing template. EDTA tubes received nine milliliters of drawn peripheral blood. Study-level findings and limits: The analysis examined peripheral blood only and excluded thyroid tissue.

The starting material was peripheral blood mononuclear cells (PBMCs), obtained when the disease was refractory, from a patient treated with antithyroid drugs. The gene calls are TRBV30 and TRBJ2-7, with 10 bases identical to TRBD2. This clonotype was obtained from a female donor with Graves disease. This CDR3 reads CAWSVTSGNEQYF. CDR3 DNA: TGTGCCTGGAGTGTTACTAGCGGGAACGAGCAGTACTTC.